The sequence of this T cell receptor beta chain was determined in a study of T cells after somatic rescue of genetic block. Here immunoSEQ multiplex PCR was the method, and the copy in TCRdb shows in-frame clones only, minus some. The sample carries 55,000 to 70,000 clones, just under 95% recorded once. The ends lost 4 bases at V and 2 bases at J; junction bases unmatched: 1. CDR3 length equals 16 residues. Germline V CDR1 and CDR2: SSHAT, FNYEAQ (reference sequence). The sequenced sample was peripheral blood mononuclear cells (PBMCs). V gene TRBV7-7 combines with J gene TRBJ2-5; 16 nucleotides match TRBD2. The source is a man aged 35 to 55. CDR3 DNA: TGTGCCAGCAGCTCGGGACTAGCGGGAGGGCAAGAGACCCAGTACTTC. It translates to CASSSGLAGGQETQYF.